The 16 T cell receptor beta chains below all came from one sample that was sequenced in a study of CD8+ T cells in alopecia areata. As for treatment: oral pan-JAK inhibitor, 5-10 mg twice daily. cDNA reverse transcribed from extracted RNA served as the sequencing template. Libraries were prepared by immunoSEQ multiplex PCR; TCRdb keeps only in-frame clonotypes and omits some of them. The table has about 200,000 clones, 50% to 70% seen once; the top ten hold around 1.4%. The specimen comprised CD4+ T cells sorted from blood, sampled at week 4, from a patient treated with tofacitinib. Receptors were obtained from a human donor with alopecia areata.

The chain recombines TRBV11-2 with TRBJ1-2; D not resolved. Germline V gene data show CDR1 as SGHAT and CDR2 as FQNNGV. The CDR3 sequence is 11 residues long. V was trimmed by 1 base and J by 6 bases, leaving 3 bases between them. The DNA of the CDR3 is TGTGCCAGCAGCTTAGGGGATGGCTACACCTTC. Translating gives CASSLGDGYTF.

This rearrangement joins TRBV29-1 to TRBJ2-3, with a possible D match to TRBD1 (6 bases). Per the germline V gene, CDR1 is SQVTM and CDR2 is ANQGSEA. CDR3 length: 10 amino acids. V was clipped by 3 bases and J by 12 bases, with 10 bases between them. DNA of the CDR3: TGCAGCGTTGACGGCAGGGGACAGTATTTT. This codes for CSVDGRGQYF.

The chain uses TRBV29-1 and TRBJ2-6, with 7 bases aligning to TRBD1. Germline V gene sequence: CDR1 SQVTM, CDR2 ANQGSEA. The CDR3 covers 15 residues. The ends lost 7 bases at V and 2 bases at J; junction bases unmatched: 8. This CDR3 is CSATGAGAGANVLTF. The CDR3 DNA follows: TGCAGCGCCACAGGGGCTGGGGCTGGGGCCAACGTCCTGACTTTC.

CDR3 in DNA: TGCAGCGTTGAAGATGGACAGGGAATCTATGGCTACACCTTC. Its protein product is CSVEDGQGIYGYTF. This chain uses TRBV29-1 with TRBJ1-2; the match to TRBD1 covers 8 bases. Germline CDR1 and CDR2: SQVTM and ANQGSEA. This CDR3 has 14 amino acids. Germline trimming cut 0 bases from V and 4 bases from J; bases unmatched to any gene: 4.

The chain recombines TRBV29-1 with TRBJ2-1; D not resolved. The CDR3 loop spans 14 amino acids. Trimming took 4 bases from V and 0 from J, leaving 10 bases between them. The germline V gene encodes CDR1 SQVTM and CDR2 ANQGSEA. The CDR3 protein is CSVVSPSSYNEQFF. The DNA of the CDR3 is TGCAGCGTTGTATCACCTAGCTCCTACAATGAGCAGTTCTTC.

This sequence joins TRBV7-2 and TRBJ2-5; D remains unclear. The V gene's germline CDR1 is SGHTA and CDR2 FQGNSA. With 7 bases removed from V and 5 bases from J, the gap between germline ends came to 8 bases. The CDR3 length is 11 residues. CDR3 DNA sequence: TGTGCCAGCACATCAATTGAGACCCAGTACTTC. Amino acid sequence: CASTSIETQYF.

CDR3 residues: CAAHKGQDNSPLHF. The CDR3 DNA reads as TGTGCAGCTCATAAGGGCCAGGATAATTCACCCCTCCACTTT. The chain carries TRBV9 and TRBJ1-6; D uncertain. Per the germline V gene, CDR1 is SGDLS and CDR2 is YYNGEE. CDR3 size: 14 residues.

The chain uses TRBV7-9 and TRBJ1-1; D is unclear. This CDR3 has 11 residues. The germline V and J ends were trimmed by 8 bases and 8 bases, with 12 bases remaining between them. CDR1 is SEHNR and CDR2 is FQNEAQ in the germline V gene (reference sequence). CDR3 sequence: CASATDSEAFF. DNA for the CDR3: TGTGCCAGCGCAACGGACTCCGAAGCTTTCTTT. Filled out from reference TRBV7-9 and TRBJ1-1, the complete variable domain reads DTGVSQNPRHKITKRGQNVTFRCDPISEHNRLYWYRQTLGQGPEFLTYFQNEAQLEKSRLLSDRFSAERPKGSFSTLEIQRTEQGDSAMYLCASATDSEAFFGQGTRLTVV.

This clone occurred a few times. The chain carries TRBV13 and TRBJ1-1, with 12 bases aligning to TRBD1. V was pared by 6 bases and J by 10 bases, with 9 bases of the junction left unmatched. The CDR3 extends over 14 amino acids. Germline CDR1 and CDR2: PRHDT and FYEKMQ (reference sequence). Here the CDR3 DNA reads TGTGCCAGCAGTCTTTACCGGGACAGGGGGCGAGCTTTCTTT. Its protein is CASSLYRDRGRAFF.

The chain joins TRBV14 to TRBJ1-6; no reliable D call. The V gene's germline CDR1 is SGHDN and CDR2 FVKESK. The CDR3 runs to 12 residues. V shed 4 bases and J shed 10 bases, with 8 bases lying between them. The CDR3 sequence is CASSPGGSPLHF. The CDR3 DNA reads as TGTGCCAGCAGCCCCGGAGGCTCACCCCTCCACTTT.

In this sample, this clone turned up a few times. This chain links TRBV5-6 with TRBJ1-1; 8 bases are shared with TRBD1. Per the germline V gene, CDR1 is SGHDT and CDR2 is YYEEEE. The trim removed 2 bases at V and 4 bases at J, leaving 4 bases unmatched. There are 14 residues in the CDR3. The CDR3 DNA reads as TGTGCCAGCAGCTTTCGACAGGGGAGCACTGAAGCTTTCTTT. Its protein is CASSFRQGSTEAFF.

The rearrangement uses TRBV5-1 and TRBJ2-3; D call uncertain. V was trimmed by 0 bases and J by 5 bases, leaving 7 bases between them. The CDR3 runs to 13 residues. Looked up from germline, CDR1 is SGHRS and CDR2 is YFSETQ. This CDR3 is CASSLGMRDTQYF. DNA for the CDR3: TGCGCCAGCAGCTTGGGTATGCGAGATACGCAGTATTTT. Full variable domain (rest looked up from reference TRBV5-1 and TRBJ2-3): KAGVTQTPRYLIKTRGQQVTLSCSPISGHRSVSWYQQTPGQGLQFLFEYFSETQRNKGNFPGRFSGRQFSNSRSEMNVSTLELGDSALYLCASSLGMRDTQYFGPGTRLTVL.

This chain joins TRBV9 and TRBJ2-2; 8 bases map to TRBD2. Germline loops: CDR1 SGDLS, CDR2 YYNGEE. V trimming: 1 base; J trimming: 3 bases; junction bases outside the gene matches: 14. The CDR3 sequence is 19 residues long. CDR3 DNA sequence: TGTGCCAGCAGCGTAACCCCGAGAAGCGGGGGCGCATACACCGGGGAGCTGTTTTTT. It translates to CASSVTPRSGGAYTGELFF.

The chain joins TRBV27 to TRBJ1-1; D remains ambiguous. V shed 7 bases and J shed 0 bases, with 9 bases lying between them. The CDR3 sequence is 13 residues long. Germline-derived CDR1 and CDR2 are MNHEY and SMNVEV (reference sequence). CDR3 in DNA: TGTGCCAGCATGGCGATACTGAACACTGAAGCTTTCTTT. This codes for CASMAILNTEAFF.

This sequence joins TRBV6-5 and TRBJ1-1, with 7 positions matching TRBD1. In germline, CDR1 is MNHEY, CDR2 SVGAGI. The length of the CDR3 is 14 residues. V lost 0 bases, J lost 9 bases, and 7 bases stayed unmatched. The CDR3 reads CASSYSGGALQAFF. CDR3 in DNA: TGTGCCAGCAGTTACTCAGGGGGCGCATTACAAGCTTTCTTT.

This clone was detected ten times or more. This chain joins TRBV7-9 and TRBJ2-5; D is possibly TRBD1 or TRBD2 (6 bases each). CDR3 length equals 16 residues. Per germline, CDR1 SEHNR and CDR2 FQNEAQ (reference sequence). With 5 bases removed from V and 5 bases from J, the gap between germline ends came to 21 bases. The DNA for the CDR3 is TGTGCCAGCAGCCCCCTCGGGGGACACCTAAGGGAGACCCAGTACTTC. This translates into CASSPLGGHLRETQYF.